The sequence of this T cell receptor (beta chain) was determined in a study of metastatic and nonmetastatic thyroid tumors. Study in general: Repertoire data that came from the blood and tumor or nodule tissue of malignant and benign thyroid patients were compared. Study results and limitations: Versus benign nodules, malignant thyroid tumors reportedly had significantly higher TCR beta diversity, in blood and tumor.

CDR1 is SGHVS and CDR2 is FNYEAQ in the germline V gene. The CDR3 loop spans 16 amino acids. V gave up 5 bases and J gave up 6 bases; unmatched junction bases: 12. Not a single patient had been given any form of treatment at any point before undergoing thyroid surgery. This clone was found many times. As yet, its antigen is unknown. In the source study's methods: Clinicopathological groups of papillary thyroid cancer showed CDR3 differences that were used to build a distant-metastasis classifier. Via MiXCR, TCRdb re-called the PCR reads. None of the V and J calls come from the authors' own analysis; TCRdb made them. The sample records roughly 61,000 clones, roughly 4% being singletons.

Sample: blood. The chain is built from TRBV7-6 and TRBJ2-1; 8 nucleotides line up with TRBD1. This TCR was recovered from a female donor with papillary thyroid cancer or a benign thyroid nodule (not recorded which). Some clones in this sample may be carry-over from other donors' samples. CDR3 nucleotide sequence: TGTGCCAGCAGCCCCCCCCGACAGGGGCTTATCAATGAGCAGTTCTTC. It translates to CASSPPRQGLINEQFF.